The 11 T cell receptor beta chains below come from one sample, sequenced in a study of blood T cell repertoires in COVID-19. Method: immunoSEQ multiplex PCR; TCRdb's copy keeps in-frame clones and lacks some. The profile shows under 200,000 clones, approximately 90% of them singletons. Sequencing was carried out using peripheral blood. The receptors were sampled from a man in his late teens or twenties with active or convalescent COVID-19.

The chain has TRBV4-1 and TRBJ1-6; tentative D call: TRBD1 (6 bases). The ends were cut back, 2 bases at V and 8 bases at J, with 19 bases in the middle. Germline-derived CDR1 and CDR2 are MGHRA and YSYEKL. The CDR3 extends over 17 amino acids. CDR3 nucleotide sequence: TGCGCCAGCAGCCAACATGTCCAGGGGTTCGCGGATTCACCCCTCCACTTT. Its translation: CASSQHVQGFADSPLHF.

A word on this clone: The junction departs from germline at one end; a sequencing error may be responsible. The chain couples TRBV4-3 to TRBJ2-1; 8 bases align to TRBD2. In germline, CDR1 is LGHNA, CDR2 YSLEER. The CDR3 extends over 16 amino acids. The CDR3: CASSQVGAGGYDEQFF. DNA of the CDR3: TGCGCCAGCAGCCAAGTCGGGGCGGGAGGCTACGATGAGCAGTTCTTC.

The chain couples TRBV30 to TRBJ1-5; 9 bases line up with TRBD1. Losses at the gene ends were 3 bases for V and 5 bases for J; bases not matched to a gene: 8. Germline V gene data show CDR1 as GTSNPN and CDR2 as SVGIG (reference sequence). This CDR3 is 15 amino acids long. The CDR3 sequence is CAWRPTGGRDQPQHF. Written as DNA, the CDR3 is TGTGCCTGGAGACCCACAGGGGGCCGTGATCAGCCCCAGCATTTT.

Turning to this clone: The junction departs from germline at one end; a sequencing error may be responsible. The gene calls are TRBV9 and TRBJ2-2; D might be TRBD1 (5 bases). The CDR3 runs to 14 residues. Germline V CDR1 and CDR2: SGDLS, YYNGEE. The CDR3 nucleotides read TGTGCCAGCGGCGTCACAGGCAACACCGGGGAGCTGTTTTTT. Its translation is CASGVTGNTGELFF.

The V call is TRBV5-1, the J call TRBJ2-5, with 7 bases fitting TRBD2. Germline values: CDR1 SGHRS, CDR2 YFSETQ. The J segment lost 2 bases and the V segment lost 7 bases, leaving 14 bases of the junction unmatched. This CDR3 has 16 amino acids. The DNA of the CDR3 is TGCGCCAGCCGGACACTAGAGGGAGGGCGGCAAGAGACCCAGTACTTC. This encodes CASRTLEGGRQETQYF.

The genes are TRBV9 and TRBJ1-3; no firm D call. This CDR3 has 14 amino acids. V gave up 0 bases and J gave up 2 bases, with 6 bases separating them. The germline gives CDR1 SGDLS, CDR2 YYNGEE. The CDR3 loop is CASSVGQAGNTIYF. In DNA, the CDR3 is TGTGCCAGCAGCGTAGGCCAGGCTGGAAACACCATATATTTT.

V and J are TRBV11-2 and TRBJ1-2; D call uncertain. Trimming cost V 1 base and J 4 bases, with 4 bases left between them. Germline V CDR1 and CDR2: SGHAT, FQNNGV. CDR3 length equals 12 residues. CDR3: CASSLGPYGYTF. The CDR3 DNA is TGTGCCAGCAGCTTAGGGCCCTATGGCTACACCTTC.

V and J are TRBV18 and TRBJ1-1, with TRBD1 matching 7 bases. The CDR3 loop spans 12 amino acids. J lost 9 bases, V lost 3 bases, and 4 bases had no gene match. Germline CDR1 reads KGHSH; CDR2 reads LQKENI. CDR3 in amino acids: CASSPGQNKAFF. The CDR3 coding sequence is TGTGCCAGCTCACCGGGACAGAATAAAGCTTTCTTT.

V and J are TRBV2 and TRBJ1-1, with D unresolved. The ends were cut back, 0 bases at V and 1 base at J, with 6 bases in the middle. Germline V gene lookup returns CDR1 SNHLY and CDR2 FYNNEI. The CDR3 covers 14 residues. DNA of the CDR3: TGTGCCAGCAGTGAAGCCCTCAGGAACACTGAAGCTTTCTTT. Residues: CASSEALRNTEAFF.

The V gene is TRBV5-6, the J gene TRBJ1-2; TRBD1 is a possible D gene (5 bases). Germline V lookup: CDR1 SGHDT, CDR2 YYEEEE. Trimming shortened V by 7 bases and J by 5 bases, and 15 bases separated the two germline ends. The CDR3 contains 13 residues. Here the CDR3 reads CASLPGEGYGYTF. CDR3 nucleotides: TGTGCCAGCCTCCCGGGGGAGGGATATGGCTACACCTTC.

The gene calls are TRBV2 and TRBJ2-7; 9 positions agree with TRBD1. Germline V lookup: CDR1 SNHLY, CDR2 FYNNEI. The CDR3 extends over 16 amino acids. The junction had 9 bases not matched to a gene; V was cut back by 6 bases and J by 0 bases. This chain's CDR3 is CASSADRGRSSYEQYV. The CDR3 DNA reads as TGTGCCAGCAGCGCGGACAGGGGCCGAAGCTCCTACGAGCAGTACGTC.